These 5 T cell receptor beta chains originate from one sample sequenced in a study of CD8+CD57+ T cells in acquired aplastic anemia. Genomic DNA, the template, was used for profiling of the TCR beta VDJ and CDR3. A single record per CDR3 protein comes from TCRdb applying MiXCR to the reads. The table lists 180,000 or so distinct CDR3 sequences, less than 60% of them singletons, with about 1.7% in the top ten. CD8+CD57+ cell expansion, shown by flow cytometry, had occurred in the patients selected for sequencing. The sample consisted of sorted CD4+, CD8+, or CD8+CD57+ T cells (not recorded which) from PBMCs. The source of these receptors is a human donor with aplastic anemia.

This clonotype was picked up many times. V is TRBV5-8 and J is TRBJ1-5; D call uncertain. This CDR3 contains 13 residues. Trimming removed 0 bases at V and 5 bases at J, with 6 bases between. The germline V gene encodes CDR1 SGHTS and CDR2 YDEGEE. CDR3: CASSLDSYQPQHF. The CDR3 DNA is TGTGCCAGCAGCTTGGACAGCTATCAGCCCCAGCATTTT.

The chain uses TRBV29-1 and TRBJ2-7, with 12 bases lining up with TRBD2. V lost 6 bases to trimming and J lost 0 bases; unmatched junction nucleotides: 9. Germline loops: CDR1 SQVTM, CDR2 ANQGSEA. This CDR3 is built from 16 residues. The DNA for the CDR3 is TGCAGCGTGGTCGGGACTAGCGGGCAACCCTCCTACGAGCAGTACTTC. This sequence encodes CSVVGTSGQPSYEQYF.

About this clonotype: A much more abundant neighbour one base away suggests this may be a read error. The rearrangement joins TRBV7-2 to TRBJ2-1, with 8 nucleotides matching TRBD2. V shed 6 bases and J 10 bases; nucleotides not matched to a gene: 8. This CDR3 comprises 13 residues. Germline V gene lookup returns CDR1 SGHTA and CDR2 FQGNSA. CDR3 loop: CASSPRGTREQFF. CDR3 DNA: TGTGCCAGCAGTCCTCGGGGGACTAGAGAGCAGTTCTTC.

The genes are TRBV7-8 and TRBJ1-4; TRBD1 is a possible D gene (6 bases). Trimming stripped 4 bases from V and 8 bases from J, with 20 bases between. Germline CDR1 and CDR2: SGHVS and FQNEAQ. The CDR3 runs 16 residues. CDR3 in DNA: TGTGCCAGCAGCTCGATGGGGGGGCGAGAGGGAGAAAAACTGTTTTTT. Translating it yields CASSSMGGREGEKLFF.

The chain uses TRBV19 and TRBJ2-7; TRBD1 matches at 9 bases. J was trimmed by 3 bases and V by 8 bases; bases with no gene match: 8. The CDR3 sequence is 14 residues long. Germline CDR1 and CDR2: LNHDA and SQIVND (reference sequence). In DNA form, the CDR3 reads TGTGCCAGTCGAAAAACAGGGGGCAACTACGAGCAGTACTTC. This encodes CASRKTGGNYEQYF.